These T cell receptor beta chains were read from a single sample in a study of cytomegalovirus exposure and HLA in healthy donors. Profiled with immunoSEQ multiplex PCR; TCRdb holds only in-frame clones, not every one. The table has about 200,000 clones, 81% seen once; the top ten hold about 3%. Sequenced material: PBMCs. These TCRs come from a man in his forties in good health and CMV-seropositive. CDR3s include the opening cysteine and the closing phenylalanine or tryptophan. D genes are given only for firm matches. For some rows the clone size is stated as once, few or many, or as a class when expanded; others skip it.

.,TRBV4-1,TRBJ2-1,.,TGCGCCAGCAGCCAAGAGCACGCGGCTAGCTCCTACAATGAGCAGTTCTTC,CASSQEHAASSYNEQFF
TRBD1,TRBV7-2,TRBJ1-2,.,TGTGCCAGCAGCCCAACACAGGGGAGCTACTATGGCTACACCTTC,CASSPTQGSYYGYTF
TRBD2,TRBV2,TRBJ2-1,.,TGTGCCAGCAGCCCGCCCCTAGCGGGGGGTGAGCAGTTCTTC,CASSPPLAGGEQFF
.,TRBV6-5,TRBJ1-2,.,TGTGCCAGCAGTCTATCGTTTCGACAAGAGAATGGCTACACCTTC,CASSLSFRQENGYTF
TRBD1,TRBV10-2,TRBJ2-7,.,TGCGCCAGCAGCGCGGTGGGACAGGGGTACGAGCAGTACTTC,CASSAVGQGYEQYF
.,TRBV2,TRBJ1-2,.,TGTGCCAGCAGTGAGGAACAGACATTCTATGGCTACACCTTC,CASSEEQTFYGYTF
.,TRBV5-1,TRBJ1-1,once,TGCGCCAGCAGCTTGGCCGGGGGGCTGAGGACTGAAGCTTTCTTT,CASSLAGGLRTEAFF
.,TRBV10-3,TRBJ2-7,.,TGTGCCATCAGTGACTCCGGGGGGGACAGATCCCTCTACGAGCAGTACTTC,CAISDSGGDRSLYEQYF
.,TRBV18,TRBJ2-1,.,TGTGCCAGCTCACGGGGGCAGCACAATGAGCAGTTCTTC,CASSRGQHNEQFF
TRBD2,TRBV5-1,TRBJ2-1,.,TGCGCCAGCAGCTTGGGAGCGGGGAGCTCCTACAATGAGCAGTTCTTC,CASSLGAGSSYNEQFF
TRBD1,TRBV5-8,TRBJ2-5,.,TGTGCCAGCAGCGGGGGACAGTTCCAAGAGACCCAGTACTTC,CASSGGQFQETQYF
TRBD1,TRBV4-3,TRBJ1-5,few,TGCGCCAGCAGCCTTGACAGGGGGAATCAGCCCCAGCATTTT,CASSLDRGNQPQHF
TRBD1,TRBV28,TRBJ2-1,.,TGTGCCAGCAGTTTTTCCCATGACAGGGCGAATGAGCAGTTCTTC,CASSFSHDRANEQFF
TRBD1,TRBV2,TRBJ2-3,.,TGTGCCAGCACGTATCCCAGGACAGGACTCACAGATACGCAGTATTTT,CASTYPRTGLTDTQYF
TRBD2,TRBV5-6,TRBJ2-7,few,TGTGCCAGCAGCTGGACTAGAGAGGGCGAGCAGTACTTC,CASSWTREGEQYF
TRBD1,TRBV30,TRBJ2-7,.,TGTGCCTGGAGTACACTTGGGACAGGGGGCGGTAATGTCGACGAGCAGTACTTC,CAWSTLGTGGGNVDEQYF
.,TRBV6-5,TRBJ1-1,few,TGTGCCAGCAGTTACCTAGTGAACACTGAAGCTTTCTTT,CASSYLVNTEAFF
.,TRBV29-1,TRBJ2-2,.,TGCAGCGTTGAAGTATGGCAGGGAACGGCCGGGGAGCTGTTTTTT,CSVEVWQGTAGELFF
TRBD1,TRBV18,TRBJ2-2,.,TGTGCCAGCTCAGACTGGACAGGGAACACCGGGGAGCTGTTTTTT,CASSDWTGNTGELFF
.,TRBV7-8,TRBJ1-4,.,TGTGCCAGCAGCTTAGCGAGGACGGGAATGAGGTTGAATGAAAAACTGTTTTTT,CASSLARTGMRLNEKLFF
.,TRBV6-4,TRBJ2-1,.,TGTGCCAGCAGTGAAGGCGGAGGGAGTGGGCCCGATGAGCAGTTCTTC,CASSEGGGSGPDEQFF
.,TRBV28,TRBJ1-5,.,TGTGCCAGCAGTTTATCGTCCTCATCGGGCAATCAGCCCCAGCATTTT,CASSLSSSSGNQPQHF
TRBD2,TRBV7-2,TRBJ2-7,.,TGTGCCAGCAGCTTACTCACTAGCGGCGCTTACGAGCAGTACTTC,CASSLLTSGAYEQYF
.,TRBV6-1,TRBJ1-4,.,TGTGCCAGCAGAGCAGGGAGGAAGGGAGGAGAAAAACTGTTTTTT,CASRAGRKGGEKLFF
.,TRBV4-2,TRBJ1-1,.,TGTGCCAGCAGCCAAGATCGGGGTGGGACTGAAGCTTTCTTT,CASSQDRGGTEAFF
.,TRBV21-1,TRBJ1-2,.,TGTGCCAGCAGCAGGGCTAGTCGGGACACAGCTAACTATGGCTACACCTTC,CASSRASRDTANYGYTF
TRBD2,TRBV7-2,TRBJ2-5,.,TGTGCCAGCAGCTTTAGGGTAGCGGGAGGTGGGGAGACCCAGTACTTC,CASSFRVAGGGETQYF
.,TRBV5-1,TRBJ1-1,.,TGCGCCAGCAGCACCGGACAGATGAACACTGAAGCTTTCTTT,CASSTGQMNTEAFF
.,TRBV6-5,TRBJ1-1,few,TGTGCCAGCAGTTCCCCTGCGGGAGCTTTCTTT,CASSSPAGAFF